The 17 T cell receptor beta chains listed next were all sequenced from one sample in a study of blood T cell repertoires in COVID-19. Sequenced by immunoSEQ multiplex PCR; TCRdb stores in-frame clones only, minus some. The repertoire includes some 250,000 clones, 88% of them detected once, and around 0.91% sits in the top ten. The sample consisted of peripheral blood. The receptor source for this set is a woman aged 40 to 55 who had recovered from COVID-19.

The chain joins TRBV13 to TRBJ2-7; no clear D. Trimming shortened V by 5 bases and J by 2 bases, and 13 bases separated the two germline ends. The V gene's germline CDR1 is PRHDT and CDR2 FYEKMQ (reference sequence). This CDR3 is 14 amino acids long. CDR3 residues: CASSPSSYTYEQYF. The CDR3 DNA reads as TGTGCCAGCAGCCCCTCTAGTTACACCTACGAGCAGTACTTC.

This chain connects TRBV29-1 to TRBJ2-1; D is possibly TRBD2 (7 bases). Looked up from germline, CDR1 is SQVTM and CDR2 is ANQGSEA. This CDR3 spans 13 amino acids. Trimming removed 4 bases at V and 8 bases at J, with 15 bases between. The CDR3 sequence: CSVGRGQPDEQFF. CDR3 DNA sequence: TGCAGCGTTGGGCGGGGGCAGCCAGATGAGCAGTTCTTC.

The chain carries TRBV7-9 and TRBJ2-7, with D maybe TRBD2 (6 bases). The CDR3 totals 14 residues. Germline assignment: CDR1 SEHNR and CDR2 FQNEAQ (reference sequence). The ends were cut back, 5 bases at V and 2 bases at J, with 13 bases in the middle. The DNA for the CDR3 is TGTGCCAGCAGCATACGCCGACTAGCCTACGAGCAGTACGTC. Translation: CASSIRRLAYEQYV.

About this clone: A much larger clonotype is one base distant, so this may be a read error. The V call is TRBV5-8, the J call TRBJ1-5; 7 bases fit TRBD1. Germline trimming cut 4 bases from V and 1 base from J; bases unmatched to any gene: 2. The CDR3 has 14 residues. Germline lookup yields CDR1 SGHTS and CDR2 YDEGEE. CDR3 in amino acids: CASSLQGSNQPQHF. In DNA, the CDR3 is TGTGCCAGCAGCCTACAGGGGAGCAATCAGCCCCAGCATTTT.

V usage is TRBV6-1 and J usage is TRBJ1-5; 7 bases are a match to TRBD1. CDR1 MNHNS and CDR2 SASEGT come from the germline V gene. J gave up 1 base and V 1 base, and 10 bases lay outside the gene matches. This CDR3 has 18 amino acids. This chain's CDR3 is CASSEGPGGAISNQPQHF. The CDR3 DNA reads as TGTGCCAGCAGTGAAGGGCCAGGGGGAGCTATAAGCAATCAGCCCCAGCATTTT.

V and J are TRBV18 and TRBJ1-1; 8 bases match TRBD1. The trim removed 7 bases at V and 3 bases at J, leaving 7 bases unmatched. The CDR3 is 14 amino acids. Per germline, CDR1 KGHSH and CDR2 LQKENI. CDR3 protein: CASWPGGGDTEAFF. The CDR3 nucleotides read TGTGCCAGCTGGCCAGGGGGCGGGGACACTGAAGCTTTCTTT.

The chain uses TRBV3-1 (or the pseudogene TRBV3-2) and TRBJ1-4; the D is unclear. The V end was cut by 1 base, the J end by 8 bases, with 11 bases between. Germline lookup yields CDR1 LGHDT and CDR2 YNNKEL (reference sequence). The CDR3 sequence is 14 residues long. The CDR3 nucleotides read TGTGCCAGCAGCCAAGTGAGGGTCGGCGAAAAACTGTTTTTT. It translates to CASSQVRVGEKLFF.

There are a few counts of this clone. At the DNA level, this CDR3 is encoded by other sequences in the same sample as well. This sequence joins TRBV14 and TRBJ1-3; TRBD1 might be the D (5 bases). Trimming stripped 4 bases from V and 4 bases from J, with 11 bases between. Germline lookup yields CDR1 SGHDN and CDR2 FVKESK. This CDR3 contains 14 residues. CDR3 sequence: CASSPRQGGNTIYF. The CDR3 DNA is TGTGCCAGCAGCCCCCGGCAGGGCGGAAACACCATATATTTT.

The V call is TRBV30, the J call TRBJ1-5; D may be TRBD1 (5 bases). V gave up 2 bases and J gave up 4 bases, with 15 bases separating them. The length of the CDR3 is 15 residues. The germline V gene encodes CDR1 GTSNPN and CDR2 SVGIG (reference sequence). DNA for the CDR3: TGTGCCTGGAGTCTGCGGGGGGTGATTAATCAGCCCCAGCATTTT. Protein sequence: CAWSLRGVINQPQHF.

This clone has a single count. The J gene is TRBJ1-2, the V gene TRBV6-5; 7 bases match TRBD1. Germline V gene sequence: CDR1 MNHEY, CDR2 SVGAGI. V was clipped by 7 bases and J by 4 bases; unmatched bases: 9. The CDR3 is 14 residues long. The CDR3 reads CASTQQGYAYGYTF. CDR3 nucleotide sequence: TGTGCCAGCACACAACAGGGGTATGCCTATGGCTACACCTTC.

The rearrangement links TRBV24-1 to TRBJ2-1; a possible D gene is TRBD2 (6 bases). CDR1 and CDR2 (germline): KGHDR, SFDVKD. The CDR3 runs 12 residues. V lost 4 bases to trimming and J lost 10 bases, with 10 bases between them. CDR3 in DNA: TGTGCCACCAGTGACGGGGGTAAGGAGCAGTTCTTC. This encodes CATSDGGKEQFF.

The sample holds one count of this clone. This chain joins TRBV29-1 and TRBJ1-2; tentatively, D is TRBD1 (5 bases). The CDR3 extends over 13 amino acids. CDR1 is SQVTM and CDR2 is ANQGSEA in the germline V gene. Trimming cost V 4 bases and J 3 bases, with 12 bases left between them. CDR3 DNA: TGCAGCGTTGTGGATGGGGCGGACTATGGCTACACCTTC. This translates into CSVVDGADYGYTF.

The chain uses TRBV20-1 and TRBJ2-1; 9 positions agree with TRBD2. The CDR3 totals 15 residues. Germline CDR1 is DFQATT and CDR2 is SNEGSKA (reference sequence). Trimming removed 3 bases from V and 5 bases from J; junction bases left unmatched: 8. In DNA form, the CDR3 reads TGCAGTGCTAGTGAGCGTAGCGGGAGTGACAATGAGCAGTTCTTC. As protein: CSASERSGSDNEQFF.

The chain is built from TRBV5-4 and TRBJ2-5, with 8 bases identical to TRBD2. V trimming: 0 bases; J trimming: 2 bases; junction bases outside the gene matches: 9. The CDR3 extends over 17 amino acids. Germline V gene lookup returns CDR1 SGHNT and CDR2 YYREEE (reference sequence). The CDR3 loop reads CASSLAAGGAGQETQYF. The CDR3 nucleotides read TGTGCCAGCAGCTTGGCGGCGGGGGGCGCGGGACAAGAGACCCAGTACTTC.

The genes are TRBV19 and TRBJ1-5; 7 bases line up with TRBD1. The CDR3 sequence is 15 residues long. CDR1 and CDR2 from the germline V gene are LNHDA and SQIVND (reference sequence). After removal of 2 bases from V and 7 bases from J, the junction contained 8 bases not matched to a gene. CDR3 loop: CASSIPPTGYQPQHF. The DNA for the CDR3 is TGTGCCAGTAGTATACCCCCGACAGGGTACCAGCCCCAGCATTTT.

The chain recombines TRBV19 with TRBJ1-2, with TRBD1 identical over 8 bases. V lost 3 bases, J lost 3 bases, and 9 bases stayed unmatched. The V gene's germline CDR1 is LNHDA and CDR2 SQIVND (reference sequence). The CDR3 is 16 amino acids. CDR3 amino acids: CASSILGTGTHYGYTF. The CDR3 coding sequence is TGTGCCAGTAGTATTTTGGGGACAGGTACCCACTATGGCTACACCTTC.

This chain uses TRBV5-6 with TRBJ1-2, with TRBD1 matching 7 bases. Germline V gene data show CDR1 as SGHDT and CDR2 as YYEEEE. This CDR3 comprises 15 residues. V lost 5 bases, J lost 1 base, and 8 bases stayed unmatched. For the CDR3, the DNA is TGTGCCAGCAGACCCGGGGACAGCCTTAACTATGGCTACACCTTC. This codes for CASRPGDSLNYGYTF.